This T cell receptor beta chain was documented in a study of blood T cells in healthy people across ages (dated by TCRdb to 2014 to 2015). Looking at the study overall: In model experiments, template switching captured about one uniquely barcoded TCR beta cDNA molecule for every two T cells. The study analyzed two additional independent replicas of 1 million unique cDNA reads from the same blood draw for two donors, one aged 18 to 30 and one aged 80 or older. Using deep sequencing normalized with unique cDNA molecular identifiers, the study measured how TCR beta repertoire diversity changes with age. Four age groups were formed from the donors: young (average roughly 16 years), middle-aged (approximately 40), aged (over 55) and long-lived (about 80). To avoid experimental bias, donors of different ages were spread randomly across the sequencing lanes.

Reading from cysteine to phenylalanine, the CDR3 counts 18 amino acids. Left in the record is the CDR3 DNA by itself, 54 bases read in frame from the first base. The junction shows trimming of 3 bases on V and 5 bases on J, and the gene matches do not reach 17 bases of it. From the germline V gene (reference sequence), CDR1 is MNHEY and CDR2 is SMNVEV. Donors were 39 systemically healthy Caucasian individuals from Russia aged roughly 6 to 90 years. Approximately 9.7 milliliters of peripheral blood were drawn from each donor into EDTA-treated Vacutainer tubes. Ficoll-Paque density-gradient centrifugation was used to isolate PBMCs, with at least 6.5 million per sample. Trizol reagent was used to extract total RNA from PBMCs, with at least 6 micrograms per sample. For every donor, flow cytometry on a PBMC aliquot measured the percentage of naive CD45RAhigh/CD27high T cells. Libraries were made using 5' RACE. Sequenced using an Illumina HiSeq 2500. The second PCR ran for about 6 to 11 cycles and used a J-beta primer mix along with a sample-barcoded 5' primer. A template-switch 5' adaptor carrying 12 random nucleotides introduced a unique molecular identifier onto each TCR beta cDNA molecule. At least 3 million CDR3-containing paired-end reads were obtained from each sample. First-strand cDNA synthesis was performed from all RNA using the Mint cDNA synthesis kit, with priming by a TRBC-specific oligonucleotide. All cDNA was treated with uracil-DNA glycosylase and then went through a first 18-cycle PCR with the universal primers M1SS and BC2_uni_R. In the source study's methods: For normalization, 1 million high-quality reads, each with a distinct molecular identifier, were randomly selected from each sample. Reads with shared molecular identifiers were discarded instead of being binned into consensus sequences. MiTCR, set to a Q25 quality threshold and the strictest error-elimination algorithm, was used for CDR3 identification, clonotype clustering and error correction. A nonparametric unseen species model using Euler transformation provided a lower-bound estimate of total TCR beta diversity. TCRdb reanalyzed the raw reads on its own, using fastp at Q25 for trimming and MiXCR for clone calling, and kept in-frame beta chains. Each entry is one CDR3 protein sequence, shown with its most common DNA and genes. TCRdb, not the authors, supplied the V and J calls. The sample contains hundreds of thousands of distinct CDR3 sequences, 20% to 25% of them found a single time. The top ten hold 3.6% of the sample.

The study at large found these results: Observed TCR beta diversity per million T cells fell roughly linearly with age, and a significant reduction was already apparent by age around 40. Bulk unsorted PBMC profiling prevented conclusive comparison of naive and antigen-experienced compartments. Compared with the aged group, the long-lived group had more naive CD4+ T cells, fewer expanded clones and increased TCR diversity, a pattern suggesting age selection. Estimates of total diversity from one million sequenced T cells were regarded as lower bounds and underestimates. The percentage of naive T cells measured by flow cytometry correlated strongly with observed TCR beta diversity. Because the CMV infection status of the donors was unknown, age-related changes in expanded clonotypes may potentially have been confounded.

This clonotype was seen ten or more times. Its antigen is unknown. No base-level quality is on record; no much larger clone is a single base apart. The sequence was collected from a man between 65 and 85 years old in good health. The rearrangement combines TRBV27 with TRBJ2-5, with 8 central nucleotides matching TRBD2. Sequenced input: blood. The CDR3 protein sequence reads: CASSLEGPQGLARETQYF. The DNA reads as follows: TGTGCCAGCAGTTTGGAAGGCCCCCAAGGACTAGCCAGGGAGACCCAGTACTTC.